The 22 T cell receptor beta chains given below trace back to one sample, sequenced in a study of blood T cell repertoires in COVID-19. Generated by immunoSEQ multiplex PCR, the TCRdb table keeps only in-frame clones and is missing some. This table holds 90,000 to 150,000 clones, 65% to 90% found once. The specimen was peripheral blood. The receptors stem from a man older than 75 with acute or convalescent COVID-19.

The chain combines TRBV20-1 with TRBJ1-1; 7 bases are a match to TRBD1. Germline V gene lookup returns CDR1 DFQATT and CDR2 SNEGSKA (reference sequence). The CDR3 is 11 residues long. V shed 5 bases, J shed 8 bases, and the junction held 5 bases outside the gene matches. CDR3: CSAGKQGEAFF. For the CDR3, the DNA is TGCAGTGCTGGTAAACAGGGGGAAGCTTTCTTT.

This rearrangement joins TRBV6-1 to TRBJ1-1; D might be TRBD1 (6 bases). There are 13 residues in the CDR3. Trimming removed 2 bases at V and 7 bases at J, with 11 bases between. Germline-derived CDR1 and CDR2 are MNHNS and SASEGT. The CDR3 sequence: CASSERDTSEAFF. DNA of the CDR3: TGTGCCAGCAGTGAAAGGGACACTAGTGAAGCTTTCTTT.

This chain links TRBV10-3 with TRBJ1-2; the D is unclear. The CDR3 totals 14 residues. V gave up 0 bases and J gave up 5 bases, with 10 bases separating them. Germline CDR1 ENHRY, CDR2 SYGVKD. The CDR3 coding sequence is TGTGCCATCAGTGAGTCCGGGATTCAGTATGGCTACACCTTC. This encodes CAISESGIQYGYTF.

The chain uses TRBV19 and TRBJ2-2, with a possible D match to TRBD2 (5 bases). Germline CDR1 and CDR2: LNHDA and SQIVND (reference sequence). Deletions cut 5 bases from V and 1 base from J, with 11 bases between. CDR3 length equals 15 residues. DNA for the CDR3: TGTGCCAGTAGTGTAAGCGGAGGGAACACCGGGGAGCTGTTTTTT. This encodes CASSVSGGNTGELFF.

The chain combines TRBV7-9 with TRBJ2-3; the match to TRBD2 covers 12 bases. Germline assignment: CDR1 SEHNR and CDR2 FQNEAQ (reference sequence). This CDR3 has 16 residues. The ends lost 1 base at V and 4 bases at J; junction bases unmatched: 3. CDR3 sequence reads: CASSLGLAGVSDTQYF. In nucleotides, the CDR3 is TGTGCCAGCAGCTTAGGACTAGCGGGAGTGTCAGATACGCAGTATTTT. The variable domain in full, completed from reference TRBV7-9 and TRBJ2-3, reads DTGVSQNPRHKITKRGQNVTFRCDPISEHNRLYWYRQTLGQGPEFLTYFQNEAQLEKSRLLSDRFSAERPKGSFSTLEIQRTEQGDSAMYLCASSLGLAGVSDTQYFGPGTRLTVL.

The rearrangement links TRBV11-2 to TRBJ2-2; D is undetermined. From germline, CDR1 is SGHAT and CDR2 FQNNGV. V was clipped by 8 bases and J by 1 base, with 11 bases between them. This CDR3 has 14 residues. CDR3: CASLPILNTGELFF. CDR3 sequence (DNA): TGTGCCAGCCTGCCTATACTGAACACCGGGGAGCTGTTTTTT.

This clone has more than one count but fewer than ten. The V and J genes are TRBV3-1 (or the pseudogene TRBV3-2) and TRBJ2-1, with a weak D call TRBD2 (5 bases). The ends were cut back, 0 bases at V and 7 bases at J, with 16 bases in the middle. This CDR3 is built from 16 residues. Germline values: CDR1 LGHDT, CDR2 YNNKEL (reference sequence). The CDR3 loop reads CASSQDYKDFLNEQFF. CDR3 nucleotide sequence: TGTGCCAGCAGCCAAGATTACAAGGACTTTTTAAATGAGCAGTTCTTC.

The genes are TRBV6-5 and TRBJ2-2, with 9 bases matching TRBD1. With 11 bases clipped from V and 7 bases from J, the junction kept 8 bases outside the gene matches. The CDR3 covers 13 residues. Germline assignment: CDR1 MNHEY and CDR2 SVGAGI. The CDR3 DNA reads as TGTGCCGGTTTTACAGGGGGCCTCGGGGAGCTGTTTTTT. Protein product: CAGFTGGLGELFF.

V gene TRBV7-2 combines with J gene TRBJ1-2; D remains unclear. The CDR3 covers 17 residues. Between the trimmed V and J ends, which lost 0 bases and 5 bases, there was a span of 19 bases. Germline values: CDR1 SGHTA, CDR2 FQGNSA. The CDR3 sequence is CASSLAGRSYTGYGYTF. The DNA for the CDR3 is TGTGCCAGCAGCTTAGCGGGGAGATCGTACACCGGTTATGGCTACACCTTC.

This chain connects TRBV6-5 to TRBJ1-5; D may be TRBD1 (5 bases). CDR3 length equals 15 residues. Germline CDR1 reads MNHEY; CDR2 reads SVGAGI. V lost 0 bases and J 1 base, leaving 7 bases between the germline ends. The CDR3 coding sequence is TGTGCCAGCAGTTACTCGGGGCAGAGCAATCAGCCCCAGCATTTT. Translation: CASSYSGQSNQPQHF.

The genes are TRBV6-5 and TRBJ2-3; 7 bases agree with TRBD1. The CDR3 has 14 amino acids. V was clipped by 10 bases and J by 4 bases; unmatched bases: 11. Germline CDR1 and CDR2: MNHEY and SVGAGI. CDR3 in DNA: TGTGCCATCCCCAGAGAGGGGGCCGCAGATACGCAGTATTTT. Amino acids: CAIPREGAADTQYF.

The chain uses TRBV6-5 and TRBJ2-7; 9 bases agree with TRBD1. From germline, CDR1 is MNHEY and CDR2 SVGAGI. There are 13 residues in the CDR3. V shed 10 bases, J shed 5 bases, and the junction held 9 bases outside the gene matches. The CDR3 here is CATPGTGPHEQYF. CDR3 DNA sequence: TGTGCCACGCCCGGGACAGGGCCCCACGAGCAGTACTTC.

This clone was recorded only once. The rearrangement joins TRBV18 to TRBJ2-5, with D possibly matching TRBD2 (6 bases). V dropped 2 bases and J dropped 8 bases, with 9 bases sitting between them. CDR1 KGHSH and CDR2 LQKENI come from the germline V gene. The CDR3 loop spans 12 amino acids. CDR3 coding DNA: TGTGCCAGCTCACCAATGGGGGGAACCCAGTACTTC. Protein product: CASSPMGGTQYF.

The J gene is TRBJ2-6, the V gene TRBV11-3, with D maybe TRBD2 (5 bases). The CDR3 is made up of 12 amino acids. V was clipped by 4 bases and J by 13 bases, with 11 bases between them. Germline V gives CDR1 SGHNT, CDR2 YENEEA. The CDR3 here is CASSSDSGVLTF. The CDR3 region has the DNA TGTGCCAGCAGCTCAGATTCGGGGGTCCTGACTTTC. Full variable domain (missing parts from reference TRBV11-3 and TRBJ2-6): EAGVVQSPRYKIIEKKQPVAFWCNPISGHNTLYWYLQNLGQGPELLIRYENEEAVDDSQLPKDRFSAERLKGVDSTLKIQPAELGDSAVYLCASSSDSGVLTFGAGSRLTVL.

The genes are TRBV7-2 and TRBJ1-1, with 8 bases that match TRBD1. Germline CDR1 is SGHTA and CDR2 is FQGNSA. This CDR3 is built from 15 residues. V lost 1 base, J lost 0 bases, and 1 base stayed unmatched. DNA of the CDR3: TGTGCCAGCAGCTTAGGGACAGGGATGAACACTGAAGCTTTCTTT. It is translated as CASSLGTGMNTEAFF.

The CDR3 loop is CASSLGTYQEDEQYF. Written as DNA, the CDR3 is TGTGCCAGTAGTCTCGGGACTTATCAGGAGGACGAGCAGTACTTC. This chain links TRBV19 with TRBJ2-7; D possibly corresponds to TRBD2 (6 bases). The CDR3 sequence is 15 residues long. V was cut by 5 bases and J by 5 bases, with 19 bases left in between. From germline, CDR1 is LNHDA and CDR2 SQIVND (reference sequence). The full variable domain, rest sourced from reference TRBV19 and TRBJ2-7, is DGGITQSPKYLFRKEGQNVTLSCEQNLNHDAMYWYRQDPGQGLRLIYYSQIVNDFQKGDIAEGYSVSREKKESFPLTVTSAQKNPTAFYLCASSLGTYQEDEQYFGPGTRLTVT.

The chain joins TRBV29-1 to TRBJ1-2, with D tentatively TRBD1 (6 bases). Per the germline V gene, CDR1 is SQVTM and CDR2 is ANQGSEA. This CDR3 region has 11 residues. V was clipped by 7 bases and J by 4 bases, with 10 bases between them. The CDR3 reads CSGTDGYGYTF. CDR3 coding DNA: TGCAGCGGGACAGACGGCTATGGCTACACCTTC. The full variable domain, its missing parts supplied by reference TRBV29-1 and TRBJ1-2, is SAVISQKPSRDICQRGTSLTIQCQVDSQVTMMFWYRQQPGQSLTLIATANQGSEATYESGFVIDKFPISRPNLTFSTLTVSNMSPEDSSIYLCSGTDGYGYTFGSGTRLTVV.

The CDR3 spells CASSGGTSSSYEQFF. The DNA of the CDR3 is TGTGCCAGCAGCGGCGGGACTAGCAGCTCATATGAGCAGTTCTTC. J is TRBJ2-1 and V is TRBV7-2, with 9 positions matching TRBD2. This CDR3 is built from 15 residues. Germline CDR1 is SGHTA and CDR2 is FQGNSA. V was clipped by 5 bases and J by 8 bases; unmatched bases: 10.

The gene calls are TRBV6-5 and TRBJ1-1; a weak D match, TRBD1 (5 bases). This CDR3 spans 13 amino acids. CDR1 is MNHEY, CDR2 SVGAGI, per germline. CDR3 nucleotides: TGTGCGACAGCGGGAGCCGGGAACACTGAAGCTTTCTTT. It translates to CATAGAGNTEAFF.

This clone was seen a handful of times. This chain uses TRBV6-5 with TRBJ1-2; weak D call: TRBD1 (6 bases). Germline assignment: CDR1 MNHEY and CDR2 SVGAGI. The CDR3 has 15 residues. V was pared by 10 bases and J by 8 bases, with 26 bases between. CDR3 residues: CATRVRTVFGGGYTF. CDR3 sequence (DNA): TGTGCCACCCGTGTTAGGACAGTATTCGGAGGAGGCTACACCTTC.

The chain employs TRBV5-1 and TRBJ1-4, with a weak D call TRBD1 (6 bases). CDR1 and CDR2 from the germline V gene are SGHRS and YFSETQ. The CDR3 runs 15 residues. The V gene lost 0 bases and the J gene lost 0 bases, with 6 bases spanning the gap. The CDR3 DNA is TGCGCCAGCAGCTTGGAGGGGGCAACTAATGAAAAACTGTTTTTT. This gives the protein CASSLEGATNEKLFF.

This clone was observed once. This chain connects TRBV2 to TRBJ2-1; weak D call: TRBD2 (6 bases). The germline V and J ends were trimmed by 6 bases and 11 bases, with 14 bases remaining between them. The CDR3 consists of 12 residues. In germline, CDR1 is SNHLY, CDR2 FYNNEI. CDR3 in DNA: TGTGCCAGCAGGCCCGGGAGCCTGAAGCAGTTCTTC. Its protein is CASRPGSLKQFF.